The clone carrying this T cell receptor beta chain is judged medium-sized. Its antigen is undetermined. This entry comes from a study of metastatic and nonmetastatic thyroid tumors. Patients underwent thyroid surgery, and none had received any treatment before it. Authors' methods: Clinicopathological groups supplied CDR3 differences that were used to build a distant-metastasis classifier for papillary thyroid cancer. TCRdb reprocessed the PCR reads via MiXCR. The V and J calls, along with clone size, are taken from TCRdb and not from the paper's own processing. The table shows 20,000 or so clones, with about 20% occurring only once. Overall study findings and caveats: Benign nodules were reported to have significantly lower TCR beta diversity than malignant thyroid tumors, in blood and tumor.

With 6 bases removed from V and 2 bases from J, the gap between germline ends came to 23 bases. The germline V gene has CDR1 MNHEY and CDR2 SVGAGI. The CDR3 sequence is 18 residues long. The specimen was tumor tissue. The chain employs TRBV6-5 and TRBJ1-5; D is possibly TRBD1 (6 bases). This receptor was taken from a male donor with papillary thyroid cancer or a benign thyroid nodule (not recorded which). Some clones in this sample may be carry-over from other donors' samples. The CDR3 DNA reads TGTGCCAGCAGCCCACTATTCACAGGGATCCAACGCAATCAGCCCCAGCATTTT. It yields the protein CASSPLFTGIQRNQPQHF.